This T cell receptor (beta chain) was found in a study of post-analysis software for immune sequencing data (dated by TCRdb to between 2015 and 2016). Study-level background: Recorded disease courses included relapsing-remitting, secondary progressive and progressive-relapsing multiple sclerosis, with some patients lacking subtype annotation. The patient repertoires were compared against fewer than twelve previously published healthy control repertoires obtained from donors aged about 6 to 28 years. A subset of samples was prepared in parallel using single-end sample barcoding, then pooled and co-amplified after Illumina adapter ligation.

Taken from cysteine to phenylalanine, the CDR3 has 14 residues. The entry retains the CDR3 DNA only, 42 bases that are in frame from base 1. CDR1 and CDR2 were assigned from the germline V gene (reference sequence) as DFQATT and SNEGSKA. V and J lose 5 bases and 8 bases, and a span of 16 bases separates them. There are a few counts of this clonotype. The antigen this receptor binds is unknown. No much larger clonotype is one base removed from it; base qualities were not supplied. To demonstrate the VDJtools post-analysis software, the study profiled TCR beta repertoires from the peripheral blood of under 15 young patients with multiple sclerosis. The multiple sclerosis patients were children and adolescents ranging in age from roughly 6 to 16 years. Library prep was done by PCR. Reads for this sample came from an Illumina HiSeq 2500. To reduce PCR and sequencing biases, unique molecular identifiers were incorporated into the TCR beta cDNA libraries. Approximately 500,000 cDNA molecules were obtained per 1 to 10 million input T cells, so each molecule approximated one T cell. Patient libraries were prepared and sequenced with the same protocol used for the earlier healthy control dataset. Within a given batch, samples were prepared together, multiplexed and sequenced on the same HiSeq lane. The published analysis was carried out like this. MIGEC was used to process the raw barcoded reads, and molecular identifier groups with only a single read were discarded before consensus assembly and CDR3 extraction. Clonotype tables were post-analysed with VDJtools, and diversity was normalized by down-sampling all datasets to the smallest sample size. To correct batch-related cross-sample contamination, repertoire overlap clustering matched CDR3 amino acid sequences but not nucleotide sequences. Using fastp at Q25 and MiXCR, TCRdb reprocessed the public reads and kept productive beta chains. Rows with a matching CDR3 protein are joined into one entry that keeps the most common DNA and genes. TCRdb's processing, not the authors', yielded these V and J calls. The sample data list about 770,000 distinct CDR3 sequences, and 35% to 55% of these were observed just once. Together, the top ten hold approximately 4.4% of the sample.

What the research found in general, with its limitations: Multiple sclerosis patients had significantly lower normalized Chao1 diversity than controls, a result that suggests substantial peripheral T-cell clonal expansion. The control group was slightly older than the multiple sclerosis patient group. Strong co-clustering of samples prepared in the same batch was shown by direct clustering with F measure, prompting a batch-effect correction. Significantly higher frequencies in patients than in controls were found for several TRBV segments, including TRBV5-6, TRBV5-1 and TRBV20-1.

The TCR was taken from a girl between 10 and 17 years old with multiple sclerosis. Sample: blood. The V gene is TRBV20-1 and the J gene is TRBJ1-6; matching of 5 bases hints at TRBD1 as the D gene. The nucleotide sequence reads as follows: TGCAGTGCTGCAGGGTGGGGCTCGGATTCACCCCTCCACTTT. It is translated as CSAAGWGSDSPLHF.